Below, 6 T cell receptor beta chains from the same sample are listed, as sequenced in a study of blood T cell repertoires in COVID-19. Assay used: immunoSEQ multiplex PCR; TCRdb lists only in-frame clones, some missing. The sample has some 150,000 clones, 80% to 90% seen once; the top ten hold 0.8% to 1.2%. The sequenced sample consisted of peripheral blood. The source of these receptors is a man in his forties with acute or convalescent COVID-19.

The chain uses TRBV10-3 and TRBJ2-3; D gene uncertain. This CDR3 spans 11 amino acids. Per the germline V gene, CDR1 is ENHRY and CDR2 is SYGVKD. Trimming removed 7 bases from V and 4 bases from J, with 6 bases in between. This chain's CDR3 is CAITISDTQYF. The CDR3 bases are TGTGCCATCACTATATCAGATACGCAGTATTTT.

The J gene is TRBJ2-3, the V gene TRBV6-5, with D possibly TRBD2 on 6 matching bases. This CDR3 is built from 15 residues. The germline V gene encodes CDR1 MNHEY and CDR2 SVGAGI. V shed 8 bases and J shed 5 bases, with 20 bases lying between them. CDR3 in DNA: TGTGCCAGCCGGAGGGCAGCTCAGGAGGAAGATACGCAGTATTTT. Encoded protein: CASRRAAQEEDTQYF.

This rearrangement joins TRBV27 to TRBJ1-1, with D hard to call. Germline-derived CDR1 and CDR2 are MNHEY and SMNVEV (reference sequence). CDR3 length: 13 residues. V was pared by 6 bases and J by 2 bases, with 10 bases between. The CDR3 loop reads CASSRYFNTEAFF. Written as DNA, the CDR3 is TGTGCCAGCAGCCGGTACTTTAACACTGAAGCTTTCTTT.

The rearrangement uses TRBV27 and TRBJ2-2; D ambiguous. Germline V lookup: CDR1 MNHEY, CDR2 SMNVEV (reference sequence). The V gene lost 0 bases and the J gene lost 3 bases, with 8 bases spanning the gap. The CDR3 covers 15 residues. DNA of the CDR3: TGTGCCAGCAGTTTATCGCCGACATACACCGGGGAGCTGTTTTTT. Translating it yields CASSLSPTYTGELFF.

The chain couples TRBV7-9 to TRBJ2-1; D possibly corresponds to TRBD1 (5 bases). This CDR3 region has 15 residues. V was shortened by 2 bases and J by 7 bases, with 15 bases between the two germline ends. Germline V gene sequence: CDR1 SEHNR, CDR2 FQNEAQ (reference sequence). The CDR3 here is CASSLRAAGWNEQFF. Written as DNA, the CDR3 is TGTGCCAGCAGCTTACGGGCGGCAGGGTGGAATGAGCAGTTCTTC.

CDR3 nucleotide sequence: TGTGCCAGTAGTACGTGGCAAGGGGGCACTGAAGCTTTCTTT. It encodes CASSTWQGGTEAFF. The chain joins TRBV19 to TRBJ1-1; TRBD1 is a possible D gene (6 bases). Trimming shortened V by 4 bases and J by 4 bases, and 13 bases separated the two germline ends. The CDR3 loop spans 14 amino acids. CDR1 is LNHDA, CDR2 SQIVND, per germline (reference sequence).